This T cell receptor beta chain is drawn from a study of shared clonotypes between healthy human individuals. The naive CD8 subset, CD45RO-negative cells positively selected for CCR7, excluded terminally differentiated effector memory CD45RA+ cells. The CDR3 runs to 14 residues. Trimming stripped 5 bases from V and 8 bases from J, with 19 bases between. Germline CDR1 and CDR2: MNHEY and SMNVEV (reference sequence). Assay: immunoSEQ multiplex PCR; the TCRdb copy retains only in-frame clones and omits some. The sample contains around 2.1 million clones, 90% to 95% of which appear only once. Sequenced: naive CD8+ T cells from PBMCs. The chain uses TRBV27 and TRBJ2-7; D assignment may be TRBD1 or TRBD2 (5 bases each). This clonotype was sampled from a man between 18 and 35 years old in good health. Some clones in this sample may be carry-over from other donors' samples. CDR3 coding DNA: TGTGCCAGCAGTCCTCTCCGGGACGGGTCTCAGCAGTACTTC. Translating gives CASSPLRDGSQQYF.